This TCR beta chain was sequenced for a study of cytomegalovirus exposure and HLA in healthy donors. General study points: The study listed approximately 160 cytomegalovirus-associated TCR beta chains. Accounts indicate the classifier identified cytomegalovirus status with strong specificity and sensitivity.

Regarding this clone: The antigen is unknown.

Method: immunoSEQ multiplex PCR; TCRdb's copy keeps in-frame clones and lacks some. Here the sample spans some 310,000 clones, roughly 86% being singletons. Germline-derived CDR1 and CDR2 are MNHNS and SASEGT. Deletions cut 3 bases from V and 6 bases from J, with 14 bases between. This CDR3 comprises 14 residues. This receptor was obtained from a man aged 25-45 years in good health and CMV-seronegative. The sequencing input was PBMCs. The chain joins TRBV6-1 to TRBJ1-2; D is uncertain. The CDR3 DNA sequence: TGTGCCAGCAGTGACGGGAGCGGGGTTAATGGCTACACCTTC. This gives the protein CASSDGSGVNGYTF.